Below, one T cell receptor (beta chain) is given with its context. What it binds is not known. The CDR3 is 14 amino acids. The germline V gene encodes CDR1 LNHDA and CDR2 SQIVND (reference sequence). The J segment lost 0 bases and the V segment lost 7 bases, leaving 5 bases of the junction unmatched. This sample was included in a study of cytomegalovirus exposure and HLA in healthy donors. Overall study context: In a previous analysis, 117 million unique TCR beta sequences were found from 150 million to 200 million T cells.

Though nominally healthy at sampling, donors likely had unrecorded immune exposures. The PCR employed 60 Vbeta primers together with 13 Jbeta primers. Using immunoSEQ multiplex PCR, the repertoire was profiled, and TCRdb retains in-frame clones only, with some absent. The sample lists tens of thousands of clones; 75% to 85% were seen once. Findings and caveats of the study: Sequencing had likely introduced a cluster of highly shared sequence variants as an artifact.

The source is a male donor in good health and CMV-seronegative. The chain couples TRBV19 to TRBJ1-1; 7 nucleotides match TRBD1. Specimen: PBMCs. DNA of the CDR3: TGTGCCAGTACAGGGGGAGAGATGAACACTGAAGCTTTCTTT. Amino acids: CASTGGEMNTEAFF.